This T cell receptor beta chain was recovered during a study of control samples from healthy donors and cancer patients. Assay used: immunoSEQ multiplex PCR; TCRdb lists only in-frame clones, some missing. The repertoire includes about 69,000 clones, roughly nine tenths of them detected once, and over 15% sits in the top ten. J was trimmed by 4 bases and V by 5 bases; bases with no gene match: 5. CDR1 is MNHEY and CDR2 is SVGAGI in the germline V gene. This CDR3 contains 14 residues. This TCR derives from a man in his 60s with lung cancer. The chain joins TRBV6-5 to TRBJ2-5; 9 bases fit TRBD2. The sequenced sample was PBMCs. The CDR3 region is CASSRRGGAETQYF. CDR3 DNA: TGTGCCAGCAGTCGGCGGGGGGGCGCAGAGACCCAGTACTTC.